The 23 T cell receptor beta chains reported below all come from one sample, sequenced in a study of shared clonotypes between healthy human individuals. Repertoires were generated with immunoSEQ multiplex PCR, while TCRdb's copy carries only in-frame clones and drops some. The data show under 2.5 million clones, less than 95% seen once. Sequenced material: naive CD4+ T cells from PBMCs. Subset given: CD45RA+ positively selected. Source of these receptors: a young man in good health. Some clones in this sample may be carry-over from other donors' samples.

The CDR3 spells CASRAPLREGKETQYF. The CDR3 nucleotides are TGTGCCAGCAGGGCCCCCCTGCGGGAGGGTAAAGAGACCCAGTACTTC. The chain employs TRBV2 and TRBJ2-5; 9 nucleotides agree with TRBD2. The CDR3 totals 16 residues. CDR1 SNHLY and CDR2 FYNNEI come from the germline V gene. V shed 6 bases, J shed 3 bases, and the junction held 11 bases outside the gene matches.

V gene TRBV28 combines with J gene TRBJ2-1; 9 bases are shared with TRBD2. After removal of 6 bases from V and 3 bases from J, the junction contained 9 bases not matched to a gene. The germline CDR1 and CDR2 sequences are MDHEN and SYDVKM. CDR3 length equals 16 residues. As DNA, the CDR3 is TGTGCCAGCAGCGCCACTAGACTAGCGGACTACAATGAGCAGTTCTTC. Translated, it gives CASSATRLADYNEQFF.

The J gene is TRBJ2-2, the V gene TRBV5-1; TRBD1 matches at 7 bases. V lost 0 bases to trimming and J lost 1 base; unmatched junction nucleotides: 6. CDR1 SGHRS and CDR2 YFSETQ come from the germline V gene. The CDR3 is 17 amino acids. The CDR3 here is CASSLVPRTGNTGELFF. CDR3 DNA sequence: TGCGCCAGCAGCTTGGTCCCAAGGACAGGGAACACCGGGGAGCTGTTTTTT.

J is TRBJ1-4 and V is TRBV6-1, with 12 bases aligning to TRBD1. Losses at the gene ends were 2 bases for V and 8 bases for J; bases not matched to a gene: 12. The CDR3 runs to 18 residues. Germline V gene lookup returns CDR1 MNHNS and CDR2 SASEGT. The DNA for the CDR3 is TGTGCCAGCAGTGAACGGGGGACAGGGGGCGCGCTTCGGGAAAAACTGTTTTTT. Amino acid sequence: CASSERGTGGALREKLFF.

Concerning this clone: The same CDR3 arises from other DNA sequences in this sample as well. The chain combines TRBV5-1 with TRBJ1-2; D not resolved. Between the trimmed V and J ends, which lost 2 bases and 0 bases, there was a span of 8 bases. The CDR3 has 14 residues. Germline loops: CDR1 SGHRS, CDR2 YFSETQ. CDR3 in DNA: TGCGCCAGCAGCTTCGGCACGACTAACTATGGCTACACCTTC. The encoded protein is CASSFGTTNYGYTF.

This clone was recorded once. V usage is TRBV6-6 and J usage is TRBJ2-1, with 9 positions matching TRBD1. The CDR3 covers 15 residues. Germline CDR1 and CDR2: MNHNY and SVGAGI (reference sequence). Trimming cost V 2 bases and J 5 bases; bases outside gene matches: 4. The CDR3 DNA is TGTGCCAGCAGTTACCCGGGACAGGGTAACAATGAGCAGTTCTTC. The encoded protein is CASSYPGQGNNEQFF.

The rearrangement joins TRBV10-3 to TRBJ2-1; possible D gene TRBD2, 6 bases. CDR1 and CDR2 from the germline V gene are ENHRY and SYGVKD. Trimming left V 4 bases short and J 8 bases short, with 15 bases between. CDR3 length equals 14 residues. The CDR3 is CAISVASDGDEQFF. In DNA form, the CDR3 reads TGTGCCATCAGTGTGGCTAGCGACGGCGATGAGCAGTTCTTC.

The chain links TRBV10-3 to TRBJ2-2; a possible D gene is TRBD2 (6 bases). The germline V and J ends were trimmed by 4 bases and 6 bases, with 12 bases remaining between them. The CDR3 extends over 14 amino acids. The V gene's germline CDR1 is ENHRY and CDR2 SYGVKD. The CDR3 protein is CAISGLGEAGELFF. Written as DNA, the CDR3 is TGTGCCATCAGTGGCCTAGGGGAGGCCGGGGAGCTGTTTTTT.

This clone was recorded only once. The chain employs TRBV2 and TRBJ2-2, with D perhaps TRBD1 or TRBD2 (6 bases each). The V end lost 2 bases, the J end lost 6 bases, and 16 bases lay between the germline ends. Looked up from germline, CDR1 is SNHLY and CDR2 is FYNNEI. The CDR3 runs to 16 residues. The CDR3 DNA reads as TGTGCCAGCAGTGAATTAGGGGGGATGATCGCCGGGGAGCTGTTTTTT. Translation gives CASSELGGMIAGELFF.

This rearrangement joins TRBV7-3 to TRBJ1-1, with D possibly TRBD1 on 5 matching bases. The CDR3 is 16 amino acids. Germline values: CDR1 SGHTA, CDR2 FQGTGA. Between the trimmed V and J ends, which lost 3 bases and 1 base, there was a span of 15 bases. CDR3 in amino acids: CASSLVLGRGNTEAFF. The CDR3 DNA follows: TGTGCCAGCAGCTTGGTCCTAGGGAGGGGGAACACTGAAGCTTTCTTT.

Regarding this clone: The sample has other DNA sequences that encode this CDR3 too. The chain employs TRBV7-2 and TRBJ2-3; the D call may be TRBD1 or TRBD2 (5 bases each). CDR3 size: 15 residues. With 2 bases removed from V and 2 bases from J, the gap between germline ends came to 11 bases. Germline V gene lookup returns CDR1 SGHTA and CDR2 FQGNSA. The DNA of the CDR3 is TGTGCCAGCAGCTTACCGGGGCCGTCCACAGATACGCAGTATTTT. This gives the protein CASSLPGPSTDTQYF.

For this clone: The same CDR3 also results from other DNA sequences found in this sample. The chain carries TRBV28 and TRBJ1-2, with unresolved D. Trimming took off 2 bases at V and 0 bases at J, with 10 bases between the two ends. This CDR3 region has 15 residues. Per the germline V gene, CDR1 is MDHEN and CDR2 is SYDVKM. CDR3 coding DNA: TGTGCCAGCAGTTTACCCGGACGGCCTAACTATGGCTACACCTTC. Its translation: CASSLPGRPNYGYTF.

This chain joins TRBV6-6 and TRBJ2-7, with 8 bases aligning to TRBD1. The CDR3 has 15 amino acids. Germline V CDR1 and CDR2: MNHNY, SVGAGI (reference sequence). Germline trimming cut 6 bases from V and 5 bases from J; bases unmatched to any gene: 12. This CDR3 reads CASRPGQGVGDEQYF. The DNA of the CDR3 is TGTGCCAGCAGACCTGGACAGGGCGTAGGGGACGAGCAGTACTTC.

This chain joins TRBV18 and TRBJ1-4; 7 bases fit TRBD1. Germline lookup yields CDR1 KGHSH and CDR2 LQKENI. The V and J ends lost 3 bases and 10 bases, in that order; junction bases with no gene match: 8. This CDR3 is built from 14 residues. CDR3 region: CASSPDRVLGKLFF. DNA of the CDR3: TGTGCCAGCTCACCCGACAGGGTTCTCGGAAAACTGTTTTTT.

The gene calls are TRBV9 and TRBJ2-1; 8 bases line up with TRBD2. V gave up 0 bases and J gave up 1 base; unmatched junction bases: 6. Germline V CDR1 and CDR2: SGDLS, YYNGEE. This CDR3 spans 17 amino acids. The CDR3, as DNA: TGTGCCAGCAGCGTAGCTGGGCTAGCGGGTTCCTACAATGAGCAGTTCTTC. It is translated as CASSVAGLAGSYNEQFF.

The V gene is TRBV19, the J gene TRBJ1-1; D remains unclear. The V gene's germline CDR1 is LNHDA and CDR2 SQIVND (reference sequence). CDR3 length: 12 residues. V gave up 5 bases and J gave up 6 bases, with 10 bases separating them. The CDR3, as DNA: TGTGCCAGTAGTCCGCCCTGGGCTGAAGCTTTCTTT. It translates to CASSPPWAEAFF.

The chain links TRBV16 to TRBJ2-1; D is unclear. V was shortened by 4 bases and J by 2 bases, with 9 bases between the two germline ends. The CDR3 is 14 amino acids. Germline-derived CDR1 and CDR2 are KGHSY and FQNENV. The CDR3 DNA follows: TGTGCCAGCAGCCCCAGACCCGCCTACAATGAGCAGTTCTTC. This codes for CASSPRPAYNEQFF.

As to this clone: The identical CDR3 is also encoded by other nucleotide sequences in the sample. The rearrangement joins TRBV25-1 to TRBJ1-3; D may be TRBD1 (6 bases). V lost 3 bases and J lost 2, with 8 bases in between. Germline V gene sequence: CDR1 MGHDK, CDR2 SYGVNS. CDR3 length: 14 amino acids. CDR3 bases: TGTGCCAGCAGTGACCCAGGGGCTGGAAACACCATATATTTT. It is translated as CASSDPGAGNTIYF.

V usage is TRBV7-8 and J usage is TRBJ2-1; 9 bases are a match to TRBD1. The CDR3 loop spans 16 amino acids. V lost 5 bases and J lost 4; bases outside the gene matches: 9. Germline lookup yields CDR1 SGHVS and CDR2 FQNEAQ. The CDR3 region has the DNA TGTGCCAGCAGCCTTTCCGGGACAGGGCCATACAATGAGCAGTTCTTC. This gives the protein CASSLSGTGPYNEQFF.

V and J are TRBV30 and TRBJ1-3; D may be TRBD1 (5 bases). V lost 2 bases and J lost 1, with 18 bases in between. This CDR3 region has 17 residues. Germline-derived CDR1 and CDR2 are GTSNPN and SVGIG (reference sequence). The CDR3 here is CAWSPGQPSLSGNTIYF. The CDR3 nucleotides are TGTGCCTGGAGTCCGGGGCAGCCCTCGTTATCTGGAAACACCATATATTTT.

The chain combines TRBV4-2 with TRBJ1-2; weak D call: TRBD1 (5 bases). In germline, CDR1 is LGHNA, CDR2 YNFKEQ. The CDR3 contains 15 residues. Between the trimmed V and J ends, which lost 0 bases and 6 bases, there was a span of 14 bases. This CDR3 is CASSQDFQGYDGYTF. CDR3 coding DNA: TGTGCCAGCAGCCAAGATTTTCAGGGATATGATGGCTACACCTTC.

This chain joins TRBV2 and TRBJ2-1, with 10 bases identical to TRBD2. From germline, CDR1 is SNHLY and CDR2 FYNNEI. The CDR3 is made up of 16 amino acids. Trimming took 6 bases from V and 4 from J; bases not matched to a gene: 9. Here the CDR3 DNA reads TGTGCCAGCAGGAACCTAGCGGGAGAGTCTTACAATGAGCAGTTCTTC. Amino acid sequence: CASRNLAGESYNEQFF.

The rearrangement joins TRBV29-1 to TRBJ2-5; D is perhaps TRBD1 or TRBD2 (5 bases each). In germline, CDR1 is SQVTM, CDR2 ANQGSEA. Trimming left V 7 bases short and J 1 base short, with 16 bases between. The CDR3 totals 14 residues. The CDR3 DNA is TGCAGCGCTACCCGGGACGGGACCCAAGAGACCCAGTACTTC. Its translation is CSATRDGTQETQYF. The full variable domain, completed using reference TRBV29-1 and TRBJ2-5, is SAVISQKPSRDICQRGTSLTIQCQVDSQVTMMFWYRQQPGQSLTLIATANQGSEATYESGFVIDKFPISRPNLTFSTLTVSNMSPEDSSIYLCSATRDGTQETQYFGPGTRLLVL.